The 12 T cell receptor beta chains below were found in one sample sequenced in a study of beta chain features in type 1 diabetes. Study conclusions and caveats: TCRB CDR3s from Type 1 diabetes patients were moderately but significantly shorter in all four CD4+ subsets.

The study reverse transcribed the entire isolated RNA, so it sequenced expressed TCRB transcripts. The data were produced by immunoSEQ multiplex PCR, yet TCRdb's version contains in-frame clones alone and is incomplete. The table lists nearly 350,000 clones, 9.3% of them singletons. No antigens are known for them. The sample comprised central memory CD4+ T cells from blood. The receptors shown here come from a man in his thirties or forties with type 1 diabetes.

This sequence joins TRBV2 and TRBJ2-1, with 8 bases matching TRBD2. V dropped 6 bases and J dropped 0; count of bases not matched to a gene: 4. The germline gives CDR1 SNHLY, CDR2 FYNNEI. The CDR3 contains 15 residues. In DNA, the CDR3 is TGTGCCAGCAGACTACTAGCGGACTCCTACAATGAGCAGTTCTTC. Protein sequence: CASRLLADSYNEQFF.

CDR3 loop: CSAPGTGILDGYTF. The CDR3 DNA sequence: TGCAGCGCCCCAGGGACAGGCATTTTGGATGGCTACACCTTC. The chain has TRBV29-1 and TRBJ1-2; 8 bases are shared with TRBD1. Germline loops: CDR1 SQVTM, CDR2 ANQGSEA. After removal of 7 bases from V and 6 bases from J, the junction contained 13 bases not matched to a gene. The CDR3 runs to 14 residues. Supplemented by reference TRBV29-1 and TRBJ1-2, the full variable domain reads SAVISQKPSRDICQRGTSLTIQCQVDSQVTMMFWYRQQPGQSLTLIATANQGSEATYESGFVIDKFPISRPNLTFSTLTVSNMSPEDSSIYLCSAPGTGILDGYTFGSGTRLTVV.

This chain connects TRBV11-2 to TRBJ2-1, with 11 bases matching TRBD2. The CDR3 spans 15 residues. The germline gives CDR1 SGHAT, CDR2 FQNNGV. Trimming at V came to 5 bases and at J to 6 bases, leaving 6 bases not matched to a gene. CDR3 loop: CASSLLAGGSNEQFF. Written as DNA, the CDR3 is TGTGCCAGCAGCCTGTTAGCGGGGGGGAGCAATGAGCAGTTCTTC.

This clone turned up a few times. CDR3 sequence (DNA): TGTGCCAGCAGCTTCGGGACAGGACGTAACTATGGCTACACCTTC. It encodes CASSFGTGRNYGYTF. The chain combines TRBV11-2 with TRBJ1-2; TRBD1 aligns across 8 bases. Unmatched junction bases numbered 4, after V lost 3 bases and J lost 1 base. CDR3 size: 15 residues. The germline CDR1 and CDR2 sequences are SGHAT and FQNNGV.

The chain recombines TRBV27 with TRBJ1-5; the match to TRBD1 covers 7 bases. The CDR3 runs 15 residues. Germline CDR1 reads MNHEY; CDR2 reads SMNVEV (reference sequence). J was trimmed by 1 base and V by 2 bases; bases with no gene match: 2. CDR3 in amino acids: CASSLRGLSNQPQHF. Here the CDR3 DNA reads TGTGCCAGCAGTTTAAGGGGGCTGAGCAATCAGCCCCAGCATTTT.

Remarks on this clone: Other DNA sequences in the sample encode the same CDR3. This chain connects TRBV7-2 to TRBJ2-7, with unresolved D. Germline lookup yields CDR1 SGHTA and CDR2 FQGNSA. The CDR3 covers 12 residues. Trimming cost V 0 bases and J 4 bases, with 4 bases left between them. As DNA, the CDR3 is TGTGCCAGCAGCTTAGCGGCTTACGAGCAGTACTTC. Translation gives CASSLAAYEQYF.

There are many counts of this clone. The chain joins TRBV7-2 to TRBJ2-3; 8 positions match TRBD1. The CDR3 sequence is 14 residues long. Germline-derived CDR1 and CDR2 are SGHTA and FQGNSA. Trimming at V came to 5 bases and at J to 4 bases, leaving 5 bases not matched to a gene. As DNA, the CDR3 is TGTGCCAGCAGCCGTGACAGGGGAGCAGATACGCAGTATTTT. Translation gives CASSRDRGADTQYF.

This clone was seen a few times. The CDR3 coding sequence is TGTGCAAGTCGCCCCTACGAGGGGACGCAATGGACTAGCACAGATACGCAGTATTTT. Translating it yields CASRPYEGTQWTSTDTQYF. This chain uses TRBV12-2 with TRBJ2-3. TRBV12-2 is a pseudogene segment. The CDR3 contains 19 residues.

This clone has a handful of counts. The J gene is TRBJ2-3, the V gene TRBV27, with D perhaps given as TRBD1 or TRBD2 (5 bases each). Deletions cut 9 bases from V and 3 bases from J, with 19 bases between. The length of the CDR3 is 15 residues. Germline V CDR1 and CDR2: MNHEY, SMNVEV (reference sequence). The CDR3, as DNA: TGTGCCAGTCGGTCGGGCTCCTGGGGGACAGATACGCAGTATTTT. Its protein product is CASRSGSWGTDTQYF.

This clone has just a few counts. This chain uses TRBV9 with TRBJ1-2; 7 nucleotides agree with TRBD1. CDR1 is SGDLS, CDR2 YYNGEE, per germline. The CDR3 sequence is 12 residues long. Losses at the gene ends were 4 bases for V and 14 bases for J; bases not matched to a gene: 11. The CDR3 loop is CASSTSTGPSTF. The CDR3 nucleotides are TGTGCCAGCAGCACGTCGACAGGGCCTTCAACCTTC.

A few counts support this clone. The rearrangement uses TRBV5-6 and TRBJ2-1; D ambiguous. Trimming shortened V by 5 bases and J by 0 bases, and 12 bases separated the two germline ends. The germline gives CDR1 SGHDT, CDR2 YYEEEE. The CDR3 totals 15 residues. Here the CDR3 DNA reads TGTGCCAGCAGTATCGGAACGGACTCCTACAATGAGCAGTTCTTC. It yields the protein CASSIGTDSYNEQFF.

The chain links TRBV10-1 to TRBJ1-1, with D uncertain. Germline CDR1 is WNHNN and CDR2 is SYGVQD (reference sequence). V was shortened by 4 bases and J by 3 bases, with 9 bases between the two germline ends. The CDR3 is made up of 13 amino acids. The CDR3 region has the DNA TGCGCCAGCAGTGTGAGGACGGACACTGAAGCTTTCTTT. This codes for CASSVRTDTEAFF.